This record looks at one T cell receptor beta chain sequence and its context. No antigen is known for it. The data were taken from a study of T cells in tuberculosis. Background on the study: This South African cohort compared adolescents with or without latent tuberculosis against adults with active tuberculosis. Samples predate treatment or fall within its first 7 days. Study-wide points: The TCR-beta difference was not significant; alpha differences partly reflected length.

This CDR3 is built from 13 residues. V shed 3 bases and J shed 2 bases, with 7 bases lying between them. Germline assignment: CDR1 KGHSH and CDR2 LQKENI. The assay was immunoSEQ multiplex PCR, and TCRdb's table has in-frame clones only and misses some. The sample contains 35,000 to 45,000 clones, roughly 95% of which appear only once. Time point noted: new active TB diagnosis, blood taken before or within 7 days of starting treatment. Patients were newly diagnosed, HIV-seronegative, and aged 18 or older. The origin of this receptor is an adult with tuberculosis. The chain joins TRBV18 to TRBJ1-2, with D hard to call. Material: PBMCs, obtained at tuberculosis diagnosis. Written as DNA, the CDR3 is TGTGCCAGCTCACCCCCGGGAAACTATGGCTACACCTTC. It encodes CASSPPGNYGYTF.